Listed below are T cell receptor beta chains from one sample, sequenced in a study of blood T cell repertoires in COVID-19. The data were produced by immunoSEQ multiplex PCR, yet TCRdb's version contains in-frame clones alone and is incomplete. The data contain 170,000 or so clones, roughly 90% of them seen just once; the ten biggest clones take up more than 6.5%. Sequencing input: PBMCs or T cells enriched from blood (not recorded which). All receptors derive from a woman in her forties or fifties who had recovered from COVID-19. CDR3s include the opening cysteine and the closing phenylalanine or tryptophan. A D gene is named only where the DNA matches it firmly. Size tells how often a clone was seen (once, few, many) or the class of an expanded clone, and some rows leave it out.

V	size	D	J	DNA	CDR3
TRBV19	.	.	TRBJ2-1	TGTGCCAGTAGTAGTGGTGGTAGCGGCTACAATGAGCAGTTCTTC	CASSSGGSGYNEQFF
TRBV29-1	.	TRBD1	TRBJ1-1	TGCAGCGTTTCAGGGGGCGCCGACACTGAAGCTTTCTTT	CSVSGGADTEAFF
TRBV19	.	TRBD1	TRBJ1-1	TGTGCCAGTAGTACCAGGGGGAACTGGAACACTGAAGCTTTCTTT	CASSTRGNWNTEAFF
TRBV9	.	TRBD2	TRBJ2-2	TGTGCCAGCAGCGTAGAAACTAGCGAAGCCGGGGAGCTGTTTTTT	CASSVETSEAGELFF
TRBV27	.	TRBD2	TRBJ2-2	TGTGCCAGCAGCTCTGGACTAGCGGGAGGAGTTGGGGAGCTGTTTTTT	CASSSGLAGGVGELFF
TRBV30	.	.	TRBJ2-5	TGTGCCTGGGGACAGCGACAAGAGACCCAGTACTTC	CAWGQRQETQYF
TRBV21-1	few	.	TRBJ2-5	TGTGCCAGCAGCAAAGAGTCGGACAGGGGAGAAACCCAGTACTTC	CASSKESDRGETQYF
TRBV11-2	once	TRBD2	TRBJ2-3	TGTGCCAGCAGCTTTTCTGCTAGCGGGAGAGCAGATACGCAGTATTTT	CASSFSASGRADTQYF
TRBV18	.	.	TRBJ2-3	TGTGCCAGCTCACCTTTTACAGGGTCCCTCACAGATACGCAGTATTTT	CASSPFTGSLTDTQYF
TRBV27	.	TRBD1	TRBJ1-5	TGTGCCAGCAGTGACAGGGATAGCAATCAGCCCCAGCATTTT	CASSDRDSNQPQHF
TRBV7-2	.	TRBD1	TRBJ1-2	TGTGCCAGCAGCTGGGAGACAGGGATACCGAACTATGGCTACACCTTC	CASSWETGIPNYGYTF
TRBV28	.	.	TRBJ2-7	TGTGCCAGCATCGGGCTAGTCAGGGGTGGGGAGCAGTACTTC	CASIGLVRGGEQYF
TRBV5-1	.	.	TRBJ2-3	TGCGCCAGCAGCTTGGTGGGGGGAAGCACAGATACGCAGTATTTT	CASSLVGGSTDTQYF
TRBV7-3	.	.	TRBJ2-3	TGTGCCAGCAGCTTAACGTACGCGGGTGGCACAGATACGCAGTATTTT	CASSLTYAGGTDTQYF
TRBV5-1	.	TRBD2	TRBJ2-1	TGCGCCAGCAGCTTTGACCTAGCGGGAACCGAGCAGTTCTTC	CASSFDLAGTEQFF
TRBV28	.	.	TRBJ1-5	TGTGCCAGCAGTTCATCGCAGGGATCGAGTCAGCCCCAGCATTTT	CASSSSQGSSQPQHF
TRBV28	.	.	TRBJ1-3	TGTGCCAGCAGTGCCCCGGGGTCGTATTCTGGAAACACCATATATTTT	CASSAPGSYSGNTIYF
TRBV7-2	.	.	TRBJ1-5	TGTGCCAGCAGCTCCCAGGGTTATCAGCCCCAGCATTTT	CASSSQGYQPQHF
TRBV6-6	.	TRBD2	TRBJ2-1	TGTGCCAGCACCGGGAGGAGCTCCTACAATGAGCAGTTCTTC	CASTGRSSYNEQFF
TRBV6-6	.	.	TRBJ1-1	TGTGCCAGCAGTTCCAGGGCGAGAACTGAAGCTTTCTTT	CASSSRARTEAFF
TRBV5-1	.	TRBD1	TRBJ2-7	TGCGCCAGTTCTCCAGGGGGTACGACCTACGAGCAGTACTTC	CASSPGGTTYEQYF
TRBV6-5	.	TRBD2	TRBJ2-1	TGTGCCAGCAGCATAGCGGGAGGGGGGAGGAATGAGCAGTTCTTC	CASSIAGGGRNEQFF
TRBV7-2	.	.	TRBJ2-3	TGTGCCAGCGCTGCTAGCAGCACAGATACGCAGTATTTT	CASAASSTDTQYF
TRBV7-9	.	.	TRBJ2-1	TGTGCCAGCAGCTTAGAGGACAGTTACAATGAGCAGTTCTTC	CASSLEDSYNEQFF
TRBV12-3/TRBV12-4	.	.	TRBJ1-1	TGTGCCAGCAGTTTCCGACAGAACACTGAAGCTTTCTTT	CASSFRQNTEAFF
TRBV21-1	.	.	TRBJ1-1	TGTGCCAGCAGCAACATCCTGGGAGCCTTGGCTTTCTTT	CASSNILGALAFF
TRBV30	.	.	TRBJ2-7	TGTGCCTGGAGTGGCGGCGGAGGCTACGAGCAGTACTTC	CAWSGGGGYEQYF
TRBV11-2	.	TRBD1	TRBJ2-5	TGTGCCAGCAGCTCTCAGGGGGCGCGGGTAGGGGAGACCCAGTACTTC	CASSSQGARVGETQYF
TRBV7-2	.	TRBD1	TRBJ1-4	TGTGCCAGCAGCTACACAGGGGCAACTAATGAAAAACTGTTTTTT	CASSYTGATNEKLFF
TRBV4-2	many	TRBD1	TRBJ1-1	TGTGCCAGCAGCCAAGCTCGGACAGGGGGCACTGAAGCTTTCTTT	CASSQARTGGTEAFF
TRBV7-8	.	.	TRBJ1-1	TGTGCCAGCAGCCACATAACAGCAACGAACACTGAAGCTTTCTTT	CASSHITATNTEAFF
TRBV18	once	.	TRBJ1-1	TGTGCCAGCTCACCGGGGGGGAGGCCTGAAGCTTTCTTT	CASSPGGRPEAFF
TRBV19	few	TRBD1	TRBJ1-5	TGTGCCAGTAGTGTGACAGGGTATGAAATAAGCAATCAGCCCCAGCATTTT	CASSVTGYEISNQPQHF
TRBV4-1	.	.	TRBJ2-3	TGCGCCAGCAGCCAAGCCGGGAGCACAGATACGCAGTATTTT	CASSQAGSTDTQYF
TRBV5-1	.	.	TRBJ2-7	TGCGCCAGCAGCCCCCGGGAATCCTACGAGCAGTACTTC	CASSPRESYEQYF
TRBV3-1/TRBV3-2	.	.	TRBJ2-3	TGTGCCAGCAGCCAAGCCGCACCGAAACGGGATACGCAGTATTTT	CASSQAAPKRDTQYF
TRBV19	.	TRBD2	TRBJ2-7	TGTGCCAGTAGTGTCTCTCAACTAGCGGCGGGCGAGCAGTACTTC	CASSVSQLAAGEQYF
TRBV27	.	TRBD2	TRBJ2-1	TGTGCCAGCAGTAGGTTAGCGGGAGGGCCCAATGAGCAGTTCTTC	CASSRLAGGPNEQFF
TRBV4-3	.	TRBD1	TRBJ2-3	TGCGCCAGCAGCCAAGACCGGACAGGGAGTTTAACAGATACGCAGTATTTT	CASSQDRTGSLTDTQYF
TRBV7-2	.	.	TRBJ2-2	TGTGCCAGCAGCTTAGGACTCCTGAACACCGGGGAGCTGTTTTTT	CASSLGLLNTGELFF
TRBV24-1	.	.	TRBJ2-1	TGTGCCACCAGTAAGGAGGGCTCCTACAATGAGCAGTTCTTC	CATSKEGSYNEQFF
TRBV28	.	TRBD1	TRBJ1-2	TGTGCCAGCAGCACGGGACAGACTTTAGCCAAGAGAGGCTACACCTTC	CASSTGQTLAKRGYTF
TRBV18	.	.	TRBJ1-4	TGTGCCAGCTCACCACCAGAAAGTAGGGGTGAAAAACTGTTTTTT	CASSPPESRGEKLFF
TRBV24-1	.	TRBD1	TRBJ1-1	TGTGCCACAGCCGGGACAGGGAGCACTGAAGCTTTCTTT	CATAGTGSTEAFF
TRBV7-7	.	.	TRBJ2-5	TGTGCTAGCAGCTTGGGGGAGGTTGCGGCAAGGGGGACCCAGTACTTC	CASSLGEVAARGTQYF
TRBV5-1	.	.	TRBJ2-5	TGCGCCAGCAGCAGGCCCGGACAGAAAGAGACCCAGTACTTC	CASSRPGQKETQYF
TRBV24-1	.	TRBD1	TRBJ1-4	TGTGCCACCGAGGCAGGGGGAAAACTGTTTTTT	CATEAGGKLFF
TRBV4-2	.	TRBD2	TRBJ2-1	TGTGCCAGCAGCCAAGTGGGACTAGCGGGAGTTAACGACAATGAGCAGTTCTTC	CASSQVGLAGVNDNEQFF